This T cell receptor (beta chain) was recorded in a study of graft-versus-host responses after intestinal transplantation. Study information: Recipients were all induced with anti-thymocyte globulin, then given tacrolimus and steroids for around three years. Study conclusions and caveats: Early declines in HvG clones that occurred post-transplant were associated with peak circulating GvH clone levels. GvH clones turned up in recipient marrow; some had shown up first in ileum or blood.

Bone marrow obtained following transplant was drawn from the posterior iliac crest or from another site. To note about this clone: Antigen specificity is unknown.

The method was immunoSEQ multiplex PCR; TCRdb's version includes in-frame clones alone and lacks a portion of them. The table has about 19,000 clones, around 86% seen once. This CDR3 has 16 amino acids. Germline V gene lookup returns CDR1 SEHNR and CDR2 FQNEAQ (reference sequence). The V gene lost 0 bases and the J gene lost 6 bases, with 16 bases spanning the gap. Sequenced here: bone marrow, sampled around 120 days after transplant. The clonotype comes from a human patient who received an intestinal transplant, so some T cells may come from the graft donor. The V call is TRBV7-9, the J call TRBJ2-3; possibly TRBD2 for D (6 bases). The CDR3 coding sequence is TGTGCCAGCAGCTTAGCCAGCCCCAGCGGGCGGGATACGCAGTATTTT. It yields the protein CASSLASPSGRDTQYF.